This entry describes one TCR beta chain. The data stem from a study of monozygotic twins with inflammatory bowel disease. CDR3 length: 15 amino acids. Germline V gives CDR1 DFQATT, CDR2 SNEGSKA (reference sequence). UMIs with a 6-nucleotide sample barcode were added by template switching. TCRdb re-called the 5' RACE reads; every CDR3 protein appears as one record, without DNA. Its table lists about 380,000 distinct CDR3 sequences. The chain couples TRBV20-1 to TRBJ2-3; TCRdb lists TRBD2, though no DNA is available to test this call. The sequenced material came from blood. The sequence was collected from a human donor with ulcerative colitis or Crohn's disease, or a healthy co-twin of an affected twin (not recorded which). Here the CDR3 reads CSAMGLAPKSDTQYF.